Presented here are 29 T cell receptor beta chains from one specimen sequenced in a study of blood T cells in healthy people across ages. Through a sample-barcoded 5' primer and a J-beta primer mix, a second PCR was run for about 6 to 11 cycles. TCRdb re-derived calls from the 5' RACE reads in MiXCR, one entry per CDR3 protein. The sample yields approximately 1.5 million distinct CDR3 sequences, about 31% seen once. Specimen: blood. The receptors here all came from a woman in her 30s in good health.

This clonotype was detected only a few times. V is TRBV12-3 or TRBV12-4 and J is TRBJ1-1; TRBD1 matches 12 bases. V was pared by 5 bases and J by 6 bases, with 10 bases of the junction left unmatched. The CDR3 spans 16 residues. DNA of the CDR3: TGTGCCAGCAGTATGGGTGCCGGGACAGGGGGCCCTGAAGCTTTCTTT. This codes for CASSMGAGTGGPEAFF.

The table lists this clonotype with a few counts. The J gene is TRBJ1-2, the V gene TRBV30; 9 positions match TRBD1. With V trimmed by 3 bases and J by 6 bases, 2 bases remained unmatched. Germline-derived CDR1 and CDR2 are GTSNPN and SVGIG (reference sequence). The CDR3 length is 12 residues. The DNA of the CDR3 is TGTGCCTGGAGGGGACAGGGTGATGGCTACACCTTC. Its translation is CAWRGQGDGYTF.

This clonotype was found many times. The rearrangement uses TRBV10-3 and TRBJ1-6, with 7 nucleotides matching TRBD1. The trim removed 2 bases at V and 7 bases at J, leaving 5 bases unmatched. Germline-derived CDR1 and CDR2 are ENHRY and SYGVKD. The CDR3 runs 15 residues. Here the CDR3 reads CAISEAGQPNSPLHF. The CDR3 coding sequence is TGTGCCATCAGTGAGGCGGGACAGCCAAATTCACCCCTCCACTTT.

The rearrangement uses TRBV15 and TRBJ2-5; D gene ambiguous. The germline CDR1 and CDR2 sequences are LNHNV and YYDKDF (reference sequence). This CDR3 has 15 amino acids. V was clipped by 1 base and J by 5 bases, with 14 bases between them. CDR3 protein: CATSRVAVGKETQYF. DNA of the CDR3: TGTGCCACCAGCAGAGTTGCAGTGGGCAAGGAGACCCAGTACTTC.

This chain links TRBV6-1 with TRBJ2-3, with 9 bases fitting TRBD2. This CDR3 region has 15 residues. Germline V gene data show CDR1 as MNHNS and CDR2 as SASEGT. V lost 2 bases and J lost 4; bases outside the gene matches: 4. The CDR3 coding sequence is TGTGCCAGCAGTGAAAGACTAGCGGTTGCAGATACGCAGTATTTT. Translated, it gives CASSERLAVADTQYF.

The CDR3 protein is CSARGLAVYNEQYF. The CDR3 bases are TGCAGTGCTCGCGGACTAGCGGTCTACAATGAGCAGTACTTC. The chain couples TRBV20-1 to TRBJ2-1; 10 bases agree with TRBD2. The DNA end is a closer match to TRBJ2-7, so the J assignment may be wrong. This CDR3 comprises 14 residues. Per the germline V gene, CDR1 is DFQATT and CDR2 is SNEGSKA (reference sequence).

This clonotype has just a few counts. This chain links TRBV3-1 with TRBJ1-1, with D maybe TRBD1 (6 bases). The CDR3 consists of 17 residues. The germline gives CDR1 LGHDT, CDR2 YNNKEL (reference sequence). V was trimmed by 3 bases and J by 6 bases, leaving 23 bases between them. This chain's CDR3 is CASSHGATGLSHAEAFF. CDR3 nucleotide sequence: TGTGCCAGCAGCCACGGAGCGACAGGTCTTAGTCACGCTGAAGCTTTCTTT.

This clonotype was detected many times. The chain joins TRBV28 to TRBJ2-7, with D maybe TRBD2 (6 bases). CDR3 length: 14 residues. The V end was cut by 3 bases, the J end by 3 bases, with 12 bases between. Germline V gene lookup returns CDR1 MDHEN and CDR2 SYDVKM. CDR3 in DNA: TGTGCCAGCAGTTTGCGGGGAGGTGGCTACGAGCAGTACTTC. This gives the protein CASSLRGGGYEQYF.

The chain carries TRBV11-2 and TRBJ2-2, with D possibly matching TRBD2 (5 bases). The CDR3 sequence is 18 residues long. Between the trimmed V and J ends, which lost 2 bases and 2 bases, there was a span of 18 bases. The germline CDR1 and CDR2 sequences are SGHAT and FQNNGV. CDR3 residues: CASSLRISQRINTGELFF. The CDR3 nucleotides are TGTGCCAGCAGCTTAAGGATCTCCCAGCGGATAAACACCGGGGAGCTGTTTTTT.

The gene calls are TRBV28 and TRBJ2-7; 7 bases match TRBD2. The CDR3 extends over 19 amino acids. Germline CDR1 reads MDHEN; CDR2 reads SYDVKM. The J segment lost 1 base and the V segment lost 4 bases, leaving 19 bases of the junction unmatched. The CDR3 region is CASSSGLGNRGLLSYEQYF. Written as DNA, the CDR3 is TGTGCCAGCAGTTCCGGACTAGGAAATAGGGGCCTCCTGTCCTACGAGCAGTACTTC.

On this clonotype: The germline gene is not matched at one end of the junction; a read error may be the cause. The chain carries TRBV10-3 and TRBJ1-6; no clear D. Germline V gene sequence: CDR1 ENHRY, CDR2 SYGVKD. The CDR3 spans 12 residues. The CDR3 is CAISDGRPPPHF. DNA of the CDR3: TGTGCCATCAGTGACGGGCGCCCACCCCCCCACTTT.

As DNA, the CDR3 is TGTGCCAGCAGCTTCGCAGGGGGGGCCCCTGGCTACACCTTC. Translating it yields CASSFAGGAPGYTF. The V gene is TRBV7-9, the J gene TRBJ1-2; 7 bases line up with TRBD1. Germline V CDR1 and CDR2: SEHNR, FQNEAQ (reference sequence). V lost 3 bases to trimming and J lost 7 bases; unmatched junction nucleotides: 8. This CDR3 is 14 amino acids long. The full variable domain, its missing parts supplied by reference TRBV7-9 and TRBJ1-2, is DTGVSQNPRHKITKRGQNVTFRCDPISEHNRLYWYRQTLGQGPEFLTYFQNEAQLEKSRLLSDRFSAERPKGSFSTLEIQRTEQGDSAMYLCASSFAGGAPGYTFGSGTRLTVV.

This clonotype was observed a few times. The chain recombines TRBV9 with TRBJ2-5, with D perhaps matching TRBD1 or TRBD2 (6 bases each). CDR1 SGDLS and CDR2 YYNGEE come from the germline V gene. The length of the CDR3 is 15 residues. V was cut by 2 bases and J by 0 bases, with 11 bases left in between. The DNA of the CDR3 is TGTGCCAGCAGCGTCGACGGGGGCGACCAAGAGACCCAGTACTTC. Residues: CASSVDGGDQETQYF.

In this sample, this clonotype turned up a few times. The CDR3 region is CASSQIQGGEQYF. For the CDR3, the DNA is TGTGCCAGCAGCCAGATACAGGGAGGCGAGCAGTACTTC. The rearrangement uses TRBV14 and TRBJ2-7, with D possibly being TRBD1 or TRBD2 (6 bases each). Germline assignment: CDR1 SGHDN and CDR2 FVKESK. The CDR3 is 13 amino acids. With 3 bases removed from V and 6 bases from J, the gap between germline ends came to 12 bases.

This chain uses TRBV20-1 with TRBJ2-3, with 11 bases aligning to TRBD1. Germline-derived CDR1 and CDR2 are DFQATT and SNEGSKA (reference sequence). This CDR3 has 14 amino acids. V shed 5 bases, J shed 2 bases, and the junction held 3 bases outside the gene matches. CDR3 DNA: TGCAGTGCTGCCGGACAGGGGGCCACAGATACGCAGTATTTT. It specifies CSAAGQGATDTQYF.

In its sample, this clonotype was seen a few times. The chain joins TRBV24-1 to TRBJ2-4; D is perhaps TRBD1 (6 bases). V shed 3 bases and J shed 2 bases, with 16 bases lying between them. Germline V CDR1 and CDR2: KGHDR, SFDVKD. This CDR3 is 17 amino acids long. CDR3 nucleotide sequence: TGTGCCACCAGTGATCAAAGGGGGACGGTGACCAAAAACATTCAGTACTTC. The encoded protein is CATSDQRGTVTKNIQYF.

This clonotype showed up just a few times. The chain has TRBV20-1 and TRBJ2-1, with TRBD2 identical over 8 bases. The trim removed 3 bases at V and 9 bases at J, leaving 10 bases unmatched. Per germline, CDR1 DFQATT and CDR2 SNEGSKA (reference sequence). This CDR3 has 14 residues. The CDR3 region is CSASPAGGGGEQFF. DNA for the CDR3: TGCAGTGCTAGTCCCGCGGGAGGAGGTGGTGAGCAGTTCTTC.

With respect to this clonotype: This may be a read error, as it is one base from a much larger clone. This chain connects TRBV18 to TRBJ2-5, with no clear D. CDR3 length: 13 residues. CDR1 is KGHSH, CDR2 LQKENI, per germline. As DNA, the CDR3 is TGTGCCAGCTCACCGGGTGATCAAGAGGCCCAGTACTTC. It yields the protein CASSPGDQEAQYF.

This clonotype has a handful of counts. This rearrangement joins TRBV7-8 to TRBJ2-1, with TRBD1 matching over 7 bases. The germline gives CDR1 SGHVS, CDR2 FQNEAQ. V trimming: 7 bases; J trimming: 3 bases; junction bases outside the gene matches: 6. This CDR3 spans 14 amino acids. The CDR3 region is CASTSGTDYNEQFF. The CDR3 DNA sequence: TGTGCCAGCACCTCCGGGACAGACTACAATGAGCAGTTCTTC.

This chain links TRBV25-1 with TRBJ1-4, with a weak D call TRBD1 (5 bases). This CDR3 region has 15 residues. CDR1 is MGHDK and CDR2 is SYGVNS in the germline V gene. V was cut by 2 bases and J by 8 bases, with 15 bases left in between. DNA for the CDR3: TGTGCCAGCAGTGAAGAACGGGGGTCCGTGGAAAAACTGTTTTTT. Translating gives CASSEERGSVEKLFF.

The chain is built from TRBV30 and TRBJ1-1, with 8 bases identical to TRBD1. This CDR3 spans 12 amino acids. Germline CDR1 and CDR2: GTSNPN and SVGIG (reference sequence). V was pared by 8 bases and J by 7 bases, with 9 bases of the junction left unmatched. The CDR3 DNA follows: TGTGCCGCTCCGGGACAGGTGGATGAAGCTTTCTTT. This codes for CAAPGQVDEAFF. Full variable domain (outside the CDR3, taken from reference TRBV30 and TRBJ1-1): SQTIHQWPATLVQPVGSPLSLECTVEGTSNPNLYWYRQAAGRGLQLLFYSVGIGQISSEVPQNLSASRPQDRQFILSSKKLLLSDSGFYLCAAPGQVDEAFFGQGTRLTVV.

The J gene is TRBJ2-1, the V gene TRBV28; D gene ambiguous. Trimming pared 5 bases from V and 8 bases from J, leaving 19 bases between. The CDR3 has 15 amino acids. The germline gives CDR1 MDHEN, CDR2 SYDVKM. CDR3: CASSLTAEGGDEQFF. Written as DNA, the CDR3 is TGTGCCAGCAGTCTAACGGCCGAAGGTGGCGATGAGCAGTTCTTC.

This clonotype was seen repeatedly, ten times or more. The rearrangement joins TRBV12-3 or TRBV12-4 to TRBJ2-7; 7 bases align to TRBD2. The CDR3 has 15 amino acids. Trimming removed 7 bases from V and 1 base from J; junction bases left unmatched: 10. The CDR3 sequence: CASTKGAGVSYEQYF. The CDR3 DNA reads TGTGCCAGCACTAAGGGTGCGGGAGTGTCCTACGAGCAGTACTTC.

The chain uses TRBV6-1 and TRBJ2-6; D perhaps matches TRBD2 (6 bases). Germline values: CDR1 MNHNS, CDR2 SASEGT. The CDR3 has 19 amino acids. The V end lost 3 bases, the J end lost 1 base, and 19 bases lay between the germline ends. CDR3 DNA: TGTGCCAGCAGTGAGGCGGAGACTAGGTGGGCGTCTGGGGCCAACGTCCTGACTTTC. It specifies CASSEAETRWASGANVLTF.

Note on this clonotype: A much larger clone sits a single nucleotide away, making a read error possible. The J gene is TRBJ1-4, the V gene TRBV3-1; 8 bases are a match to TRBD1. This CDR3 region has 14 residues. Germline CDR1 and CDR2: LGHDT and YNNKEL (reference sequence). The CDR3 reads CASGQGTGGRKLFF. Written as DNA, the CDR3 is TGTGCCAGCGGCCAAGGGACAGGTGGAAGAAAACTGTTTTTT.

As to this clonotype: One end of the junction varies from germline; a read error may be responsible. The chain links TRBV12-3 or TRBV12-4 to TRBJ2-4; D gene unclear. CDR3 length: 12 amino acids. The CDR3 DNA sequence: TGTACCAGCAGTTCCGACCAAAACATTCAGTACTTC. Its protein is CTSSSDQNIQYF.

This clonotype appeared a few times. The gene calls are TRBV10-3 and TRBJ2-7; 9 nucleotides agree with TRBD1. There are 12 residues in the CDR3. CDR1 is ENHRY and CDR2 is SYGVKD in the germline V gene. The V and J ends lost 8 bases and 3 bases, in that order; junction bases with no gene match: 2. CDR3 in DNA: TGTGCCATCGGGACAGGGAGCTACGAGCAGTACTTC. Translated: CAIGTGSYEQYF.

The table lists this clonotype with a few counts. V usage is TRBV12-3 or TRBV12-4 and J usage is TRBJ2-1; D possibly matches TRBD1 or TRBD2 (5 bases each). The CDR3 covers 18 residues. Trimming removed 1 base at V and 5 bases at J, with 21 bases between. The DNA of the CDR3 is TGTGCCAGCAGTTTAGTGAACCGGGGCCTAACTCCCCACAATGAGCAGTTCTTC. This sequence encodes CASSLVNRGLTPHNEQFF.

The chain uses TRBV6-5 and TRBJ2-3; D ambiguous. The length of the CDR3 is 16 residues. Deletions cut 2 bases from V and 0 bases from J, with 12 bases between. The V gene's germline CDR1 is MNHEY and CDR2 SVGAGI. The CDR3 protein is CASSYGPGASTDTQYF. The CDR3, as DNA: TGTGCCAGCAGTTACGGCCCGGGCGCTAGCACAGATACGCAGTATTTT.